These T cell receptor beta chains were read from a single sample in a study of cytomegalovirus exposure and HLA in healthy donors. The data were produced by immunoSEQ multiplex PCR, yet TCRdb's version contains in-frame clones alone and is incomplete. The sample lists fewer than 80,000 clones, approximately 75% occurring once. Sequenced sample: PBMCs. Receptor source: a man aged 45 to 65 in good health and CMV-seropositive. CDR3s leave out the opening cysteine and the closing phenylalanine or tryptophan. The D gene is left open where the match is weak.

>TRBV29-1|.|TRBJ1-2
SADTRLNYGYT
>TRBV20-1|.|TRBJ1-1
SARADTQAF
>TRBV13|.|TRBJ2-7
ASSLGTAGDPYEQY
>TRBV5-6|.|TRBJ2-2
ASSLAANTGELF
>TRBV5-1|TRBD2|TRBJ2-7
ASSRASSGRSEQY
>TRBV7-9|TRBD1|TRBJ2-5
ASSSQGRETQY
>TRBV6-1|.|TRBJ1-1
ASSDRGRDTEAF
>TRBV30|TRBD2|TRBJ2-2
AWSVRFSGGNTGELF
>TRBV7-6|TRBD2|TRBJ2-7
ASSSGPAGGSDEQY
>TRBV6-5|TRBD1|TRBJ1-2
ASSKQGAHGYT
>TRBV5-8|TRBD1|TRBJ2-1
ASGTGEYSDEQF
>TRBV30|.|TRBJ2-7
AWSVADGEQY
>TRBV11-2|TRBD1|TRBJ2-5
ASNSDRSGETQY
>TRBV9|.|TRBJ1-3
ASSVKEGTGNTIY
>TRBV28|TRBD1|TRBJ1-2
ASSFLGTGGLSYGYT
>TRBV10-3|.|TRBJ1-2
AISESERWFYGYT
>TRBV10-3|.|TRBJ2-5
AISLSDSLGETQY
>TRBV20-1|.|TRBJ2-1
SAERGYEQF
>TRBV7-2|.|TRBJ1-1
ASSLVLWGRTNTEAF
>TRBV13|TRBD1|TRBJ1-2
ASSYEGDRTNYGYT
>TRBV6-1|TRBD1|TRBJ2-5
ASTEGQGARETQY
>TRBV6-1|.|TRBJ2-2
ASSDAGHPTNTGELF
>TRBV5-4|.|TRBJ2-1
ASSPVESYNEQF
>TRBV11-2|TRBD1|TRBJ2-7
ASSEGQHDEQY
>TRBV18|TRBD1|TRBJ2-7
ASSPRTGSYEQY
>TRBV4-2|TRBD2|TRBJ2-5
ASSPRGESETQY
>TRBV30|.|TRBJ1-6
ALVGGNSPLH
>TRBV7-4|TRBD1|TRBJ2-7
ASSHDRASSYEQY
>TRBV7-2|.|TRBJ2-5
ASSRTGKETQY
>TRBV6-5|TRBD1|TRBJ1-1
ASSRDRDTEAF
>TRBV5-6|.|TRBJ2-7
ASSFGSRVAEQY
>TRBV4-3|TRBD1|TRBJ1-1
ASSQGTGTEAF
>TRBV5-4|TRBD1|TRBJ2-5
ASSFGTGGEKTQY
>TRBV27|TRBD1|TRBJ2-5
ASRTTGAETQY
>TRBV6-1|.|TRBJ1-5
ASGGGAYSNQPQH
>TRBV10-1|.|TRBJ2-2
ASSGTNTGELF
>TRBV30|.|TRBJ1-2
AWHPFGNLGYGYT
>TRBV18|.|TRBJ1-1
ASSPPVTLNTEAF
>TRBV27|TRBD1|TRBJ1-5
ASSQRTGTRQPQH
>TRBV7-8|.|TRBJ2-3
ASSSGQTTDTQY
>TRBV6-1|.|TRBJ1-5
ASRGAGDGQPQH
>TRBV4-1|.|TRBJ2-5
ASSQESLVETQY
>TRBV29-1|.|TRBJ1-1
SVVPVGGLNTEAF
>TRBV6-1|.|TRBJ2-7
ASSGHCSYEQY
>TRBV10-3|TRBD1|TRBJ1-5
ATIAQGGNQPQH
>TRBV6-4|.|TRBJ1-1
ASSVRAWTEAF
>TRBV7-2|.|TRBJ2-3
ASSLEAVTTDTQY
>TRBV9|TRBD1|TRBJ1-4
ASSGSRQGPTNEKLF
>TRBV21-1|.|TRBJ2-7
ASSKAAPREQY
>TRBV27|TRBD1|TRBJ2-2
ASSFRTGNTGELF
>TRBV5-4|TRBD1|TRBJ2-1
ASSLAQGAQGEQF
>TRBV2|.|TRBJ2-7
ASSGGLGDEQY